This entry lists 4 T cell receptor beta chains sequenced from one sample in a study of tumor-infiltrating lymphocytes in primary liver carcinoma (dated by TCRdb to between 2016 and 2019). Blood RNA was extracted from unsorted whole blood using TRIzol reagent, and germline DNA was obtained with the DNeasy Blood & Tissue kit. The listed sequencing device is Illumina HiSeq 2500. TCRbeta-specific cDNA was reverse-transcribed from 500 ng total RNA using a constant-region primer and ProtoScript II reverse transcriptase. Construction of the TCRbeta libraries relied on three nested rounds of multiplex PCR, following a slightly modified ARM-PCR procedure. Multiplex TRBV1-TRBV30 forward primers and a Cbeta reverse primer were used in the first two PCR rounds, each of which was run for approximately 9 cycles. Starting from the raw public reads, TCRdb applied fastp trimming at Q25, assembled clones with MiXCR and retained in-frame beta chains. Rows with a matching CDR3 protein are joined into one entry that keeps the most common DNA and genes. A total of 310,000 or so distinct CDR3 sequences appear in this sample, almost 60% of them only once. The top ten clonotypes cover about 15% of the sample.

The sample taken for sequencing was peripheral blood. The receptors shown here come from a woman younger than 45 with primary liver carcinoma and hepatitis B virus infection.

For this clonotype: It is likely a read error, because the conserved phenylalanine at the end of the CDR3 is missing. This chain uses TRBV12-3 or TRBV12-4 with TRBJ2-1; 12 nucleotides agree with TRBD2. V was clipped by 5 bases and J by 8 bases; unmatched bases: 7. The CDR3 runs 15 residues. CDR3 sequence: CASSRWTSGNDEQFL. CDR3 DNA sequence: TGTGCCAGCAGTCGTTGGACTAGCGGGAATGATGAGCAGTTCTTA.

This clonotype has only a few counts. The chain has TRBV6-5 and TRBJ2-3, with 9 bases that match TRBD1. V lost 4 bases and J lost 2; bases outside the gene matches: 10. Germline-derived CDR1 and CDR2 are MNHEY and SVGAGI. This CDR3 spans 17 amino acids. CDR3 amino acids: CASSLPGGTGTTDTQYF. CDR3 nucleotide sequence: TGTGCCAGCAGTTTACCAGGAGGGACAGGGACCACAGATACGCAGTATTTT.

This clonotype was seen many times. The rearrangement links TRBV4-1 to TRBJ2-7; D is unclear. The CDR3 has 14 residues. V gave up 1 base and J gave up 1 base, with 8 bases separating them. The germline V gene encodes CDR1 MGHRA and CDR2 YSYEKL. The CDR3 sequence: CASSQVDQSYEQYF. CDR3 DNA: TGCGCCAGCAGCCAAGTTGACCAGTCCTACGAGCAGTACTTC.

This clonotype appeared a single time. This sequence may be a read error, since a much larger clone differs from it by one base. V is TRBV12-3 or TRBV12-4 and J is TRBJ2-5; no definite D call. The CDR3 has 11 residues. CDR3 amino acids: CVSSWAETQYF. CDR3 DNA: TGTGTCAGCAGTTGGGCGGAGACCCAGTACTTC.